Included here is one TCR beta chain sequence, with context. Its antigen is still unknown. The sample originates from a study of identical twins. Study-wide findings and caveats: Less excess twin sharing appeared in beta out-of-frame sequences.

Trimming took 1 base from V and 4 from J, leaving 13 bases between them. The V gene's germline CDR1 is LGHDT and CDR2 YNNKEL (reference sequence). The CDR3 consists of 16 residues. Via MiXCR, TCRdb re-called the 5' RACE reads, giving one row per CDR3 protein. Of about 500,000 distinct CDR3 sequences in the sample, roughly an eighth were seen once. The same data also contributed to another study, on yellow fever vaccine responses in identical twins.

The chain carries TRBV3-1 and TRBJ2-2; D is unclear. This clonotype was sampled from a woman under 30 in good health. Sequenced input: CD4+ T cells sorted from blood. CDR3: CASSQVSVSGTGELFF. The CDR3 bases are TGTGCCAGCAGCCAAGTATCCGTCTCGGGCACCGGGGAGCTGTTTTTT.